The source of this TCR beta chain is a study of identical twins. From germline, CDR1 is SGDLS and CDR2 YYNGEE. The length of the CDR3 is 17 residues. Unmatched junction bases numbered 10, after V lost 5 bases and J lost 6 bases. TCRdb used MiXCR to reprocess the 5' RACE reads, holding one entry per CDR3 protein. This sample has a few hundred thousand distinct CDR3 sequences, with over 8.5% found just once. General study findings and limits: Its conclusions, products of cross-sectional statistical analysis, did not come from following the same donors.

This clonotype occurred many times. The antigen remains undetermined. The same data also contributed to another study, on yellow fever vaccine responses in identical twins.

The sample consisted of PBMCs. This sequence originates from a young woman in good health. This sequence joins TRBV9 and TRBJ2-2; TRBD2 matches at 13 bases. The chain's CDR3 is CASRETSGGASAGELFF. CDR3 nucleotide sequence: TGTGCCAGCAGAGAAACTAGCGGGGGGGCCTCGGCCGGGGAGCTGTTTTTT. Based on the CDR3 plus reference TRBV9 and TRBJ2-2, the full variable domain is DSGVTQTPKHLITATGQRVTLRCSPRSGDLSVYWYQQSLDQGLQFLIQYYNGEERAKGNILERFSAQQFPDLHSELNLSSLELGDSALYFCASRETSGGASAGELFFGEGSRLTVL.